The following is a TCR beta chain sequence with its context. Its antigen is not known. The limits of the CDR3 on the DNA are not certain, so only TCRdb's listed CDR3 is given. Using immunoSEQ multiplex PCR, the repertoire was profiled, and TCRdb retains in-frame clones only, with some absent. The sample lists hundreds of thousands of clones; around 89% were seen once. The sample belongs to a study of cytomegalovirus exposure and HLA in healthy donors. Notes on the study in general: In the 120 or so validation repertoires, more than 85% of cluster scores exceeded 0, per a later analysis. A few CMV-associated chains proved CMV antigen-specific in vitro.

Germline CDR1 and CDR2: MGHDK and SYGVNS. The CDR3 is 16 residues long, counting both termini. Sequencing used PBMCs. This receptor was obtained from a woman between 18 and 29 years old in good health and CMV-seronegative. The gene calls are TRBV25-1 and TRBJ2-2; TRBD1, the table's D call, was not compared with the DNA. This CDR3 reads CASSDPTGFGNGELFF.